The rows below give T cell receptor beta chains drawn from one sample of a study of cytomegalovirus exposure and HLA in healthy donors. The repertoire was sequenced with immunoSEQ multiplex PCR; TCRdb's copy has only in-frame clones and lacks some. This table holds under 200,000 clones, 65% to 80% found once. The sample taken for sequencing was PBMCs. Receptors originate from a woman between 50 and 59 years old in good health and CMV-seropositive. The CDR3 runs from the conserved cysteine through the conserved F or W. D genes are given only for firm matches. A clone size is listed for some rows: how often the clone was seen (once, few, many), or a class if it is expanded.

v_call	clone_size	j_call	d_call	cdr3_nt	cdr3_aa
TRBV6-5	.	TRBJ2-1	.	TGTGCCAGCAGATTACTTGGGGGCCGCTATGAGCAGTTCTTC	CASRLLGGRYEQFF
TRBV11-2	.	TRBJ1-2	.	TGTGCCAGCAGCCCAGGGCCTTATGGCTACACCTTC	CASSPGPYGYTF
TRBV29-1	few	TRBJ2-1	.	TGCAGCGTTGAAGATTCTCGGGGGAACTCCTACAATGAGCAGTTCTTC	CSVEDSRGNSYNEQFF
TRBV27	.	TRBJ1-1	.	TGTGCCAGCAGTTTATTTACGGACACTGAAGCTTTCTTT	CASSLFTDTEAFF
TRBV6-1	few	TRBJ2-1	.	TGTGCCAGCAGTGAGGAGGGTATCTCCTACAATGAGCAGTTCTTC	CASSEEGISYNEQFF
TRBV2	.	TRBJ1-4	TRBD1	TGTGCCAGCAGTGAAAGACACTCCGGGACAGGGGGTGAAAAACTGTTTTTT	CASSERHSGTGGEKLFF
TRBV6-1	few	TRBJ1-5	TRBD1	TGTGCCAGCAGCCTACAGGGGTATAGCAATCAGCCCCAGCATTTT	CASSLQGYSNQPQHF
TRBV15	once	TRBJ1-1	.	TGTGCCACCAGCAGAGATCTGCAGAAGAACACTGAAGCTTTCTTT	CATSRDLQKNTEAFF
TRBV25-1	.	TRBJ1-1	.	TGTGCCAGCGGAGGACAGTTCCTCACTGAAGCTTTCTTT	CASGGQFLTEAFF
TRBV14	.	TRBJ2-1	.	TGTGCCAGCAGCCAAGGACTAGTCCGTGAGCAGTTCTTC	CASSQGLVREQFF
TRBV6-1	few	TRBJ1-6	.	TGTGCCAGCAGTGAAAATTCGGTCGCCTTTTCACCCCTCCACTTT	CASSENSVAFSPLHF
TRBV7-9	.	TRBJ2-7	.	TGTGCCAGCGCCCCCTTCGGGGGAGCAACTCAGTACTTC	CASAPFGGATQYF
TRBV2	.	TRBJ1-2	.	TGTGCCAGCCGAGCTCACCAGACAATCGCATTCTATGGCTACACCTTC	CASRAHQTIAFYGYTF
TRBV6-5	.	TRBJ1-1	.	TGTGCCAGCAGTTACAACGGGAACACTGAAGCTTTCTTT	CASSYNGNTEAFF
TRBV30	.	TRBJ1-5	.	TGTGCCTGGAGTGGAGGCTTTGGTGGACAGCCCCAGCATTTT	CAWSGGFGGQPQHF
TRBV6-4	.	TRBJ1-4	TRBD1	TGTGCCAGCAGTCCCGGGACAGGGGGTGAAAAACTGTTTTTT	CASSPGTGGEKLFF
TRBV29-1	.	TRBJ1-2	TRBD1	TGCAGCGTTGAAGGGACAGGGGGTCGGGGCTACACCTTC	CSVEGTGGRGYTF
TRBV7-6	.	TRBJ2-5	.	TGTGCCAGCAGCTTGGCACAGCAAGAGACCCAGTACTTC	CASSLAQQETQYF
TRBV18	few	TRBJ2-5	TRBD2	TGTGCCAGCTCACTGGGACTAGCGGGGAGTGAGACCCAGTACTTC	CASSLGLAGSETQYF
TRBV7-8	few	TRBJ2-7	TRBD2	TGTGCCAGCAGCTTAGCGACTAGCGGCAGCTACGAGCAGTACTTC	CASSLATSGSYEQYF
TRBV5-1	few	TRBJ1-6	.	TGCGCCAGCAGCTTGGTAGAGGATAATTCACCCCTCCACTTT	CASSLVEDNSPLHF
TRBV5-1	.	TRBJ2-2	TRBD1	TGCGCCAGCAGGACCGGGACAGGGGGCACCAGTGGGACCGGGGAGCTGGTTTTT	CASRTGTGGTSGTGELVF
TRBV15	.	TRBJ1-1	.	TGTGCCACCAGCAGAGGGACGGAGGCTGAAGCTTTCTTT	CATSRGTEAEAFF
TRBV10-3	.	TRBJ1-1	TRBD1	TGTGCCATCAGTGTTAGTACAGGGGGCCGCACTGAAGCTTTCTTT	CAISVSTGGRTEAFF
TRBV16	.	TRBJ2-7	.	TGTGCCAGCAGCCAGAGACTAACCTACGAGCAGTACTTC	CASSQRLTYEQYF
TRBV27	.	TRBJ1-2	TRBD1	TGTGCCAGCAGTCCCGGAGTAGGGGGCGGCTATGGCTACACCTTC	CASSPGVGGGYGYTF
TRBV27	.	TRBJ2-7	.	TGTGCCACCGCCGTGGCTCTCTCCTACGAGCAGTACTTC	CATAVALSYEQYF
TRBV11-2	.	TRBJ2-1	.	TGTGCCAGCAGCTTAGACGGGTTATTCAATGAGCAGTTCTTC	CASSLDGLFNEQFF
TRBV5-6	.	TRBJ2-1	TRBD2	TGTGCCAGCAGCTTATTAGCGGGGGTAAACAATGAGCAGTTCTTC	CASSLLAGVNNEQFF
TRBV6-1	once	TRBJ1-2	.	TGTGCCAGCAGTGGACGGGGGGCGTACTATGGCTACACCTTC	CASSGRGAYYGYTF
TRBV5-4	.	TRBJ1-5	.	TGTGCCAGCAGCACCGGACCAGGGGAGAATCAGCCCCAGCATTTT	CASSTGPGENQPQHF
TRBV19	.	TRBJ1-1	.	TGTGCCAGTAGTATTCTGGGGGCTGGGAACACTGAAGCTTTCTTT	CASSILGAGNTEAFF
TRBV6-5	.	TRBJ2-2	.	TGTGCCAGCAGTTACGGTGGAGGGAACACCGGGGAGCTGTTTTTT	CASSYGGGNTGELFF
TRBV2	.	TRBJ2-1	TRBD2	TGTGCCAGCACCCCGGGTAGCGGGGACTATGAGCAGTTCTTC	CASTPGSGDYEQFF
TRBV5-1	.	TRBJ2-5	TRBD2	TGCGCCAGCAAAGGCGGACTAGCGGGGGGGCAAGAGACCCAGTACTTC	CASKGGLAGGQETQYF
TRBV5-1	.	TRBJ2-1	TRBD2	TGCGCCAGCAGCCCGGGACTAGCGGGGTCCAATGAGCAGTTCTTC	CASSPGLAGSNEQFF
TRBV19	.	TRBJ1-2	.	TGTGCCAGTAGTCCTCAGACAGTGGATGGCTACACCTTC	CASSPQTVDGYTF
TRBV5-4	.	TRBJ2-7	TRBD1	TGTGCCAGCAGCTTGAAAGGGGGCGAACACTACGAGCAGTACTTC	CASSLKGGEHYEQYF
TRBV18	.	TRBJ1-2	TRBD1	TGTGCCAGCTCACCGGACAGGGAGGGCGGCTACACCTTC	CASSPDREGGYTF
TRBV30	.	TRBJ2-1	TRBD1	TGTGCCTGGCGGGACAGAGCTGAGCAGTTCTTC	CAWRDRAEQFF
TRBV7-6	.	TRBJ2-7	TRBD1	TGTGCCAGCAGCTTAGCACCAGGGGACAGGGGTTACGAGCAGTACTTC	CASSLAPGDRGYEQYF
TRBV5-8	once	TRBJ1-1	.	TGTGCCAGCAGCTTCTTACCGGGACAGAACACTGAAGCTTTCTTT	CASSFLPGQNTEAFF
TRBV7-6	.	TRBJ1-1	.	TGTGCCAGCAGCTTAGCAGCCGGAGAGTCTGAAGCTTTCTTT	CASSLAAGESEAFF
TRBV18	.	TRBJ2-2	.	TGTGCCAGCTCACCAAGTGCAAACTTAAAAAGAACGAACACCGGGGAGCTGTTTTTT	CASSPSANLKRTNTGELFF
TRBV2	.	TRBJ2-7	TRBD1	TGTGCCAGCAGGGGCGACAGGGGTTGGAACGAGCAGTACTTC	CASRGDRGWNEQYF
TRBV5-5	.	TRBJ2-7	.	TGTGCCAGCAGCTTAGAGACACCCTTCTACGAGCAGTACTTC	CASSLETPFYEQYF
TRBV5-1	.	TRBJ2-1	TRBD2	TGCGCCAGCAGCGAGCGGGGGGCGTATGAGCAGTTCTTC	CASSERGAYEQFF
TRBV6-5	.	TRBJ1-3	.	TGTGCCAGCAGTTACTCGGACAGTGCTGGAAACACCATATATTTT	CASSYSDSAGNTIYF
TRBV19	.	TRBJ1-2	.	TGTGCCAGTGGGGACCAGGGGAACTATGGCTACACCTTC	CASGDQGNYGYTF
TRBV11-1	.	TRBJ2-3	.	TGTGCCAGCAGCTCTGACCCGGGTACAGATACGCAGTATTTT	CASSSDPGTDTQYF